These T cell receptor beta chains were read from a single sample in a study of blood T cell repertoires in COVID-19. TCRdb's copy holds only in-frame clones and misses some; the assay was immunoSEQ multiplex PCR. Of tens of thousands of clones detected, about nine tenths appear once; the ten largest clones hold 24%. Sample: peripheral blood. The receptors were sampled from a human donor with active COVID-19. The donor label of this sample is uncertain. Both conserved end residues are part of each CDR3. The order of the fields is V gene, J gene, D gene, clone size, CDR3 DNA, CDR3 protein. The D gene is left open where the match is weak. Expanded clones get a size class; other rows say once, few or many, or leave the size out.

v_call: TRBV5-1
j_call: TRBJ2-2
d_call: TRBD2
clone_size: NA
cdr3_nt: TGCGCCAGCAGCTCCGGGACTAAGAGCACCGGGGAGCTGTTTTTT
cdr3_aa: CASSSGTKSTGELFF

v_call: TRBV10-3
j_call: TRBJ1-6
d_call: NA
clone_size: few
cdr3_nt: TGTGCCATCAGAGGAGACGCGCTAGGAGGTTCACCCCTCCACTTT
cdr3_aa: CAIRGDALGGSPLHF

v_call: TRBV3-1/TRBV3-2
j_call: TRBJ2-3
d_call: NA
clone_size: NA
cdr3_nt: TGTGCCAGCAGCCAAGTCCCCAGGGGTCCAGATACGCAGTATTTT
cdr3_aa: CASSQVPRGPDTQYF

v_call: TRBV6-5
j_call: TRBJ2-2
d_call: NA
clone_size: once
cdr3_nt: TGTGCCAGCAGTAACTTGAGGGAGAGCACCGGGGAGCTGTTTTTT
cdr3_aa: CASSNLRESTGELFF

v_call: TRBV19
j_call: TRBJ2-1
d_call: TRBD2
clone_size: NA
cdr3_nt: TGTGCCAGTCACGCCCCGGGAGGGGTCTACAATGAGCAGTTCTTC
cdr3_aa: CASHAPGGVYNEQFF

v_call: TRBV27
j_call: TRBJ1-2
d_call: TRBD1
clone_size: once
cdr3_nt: TGTGCCAGCAGTTTATGGCAGGGGGCTCATGGCTACACCTTC
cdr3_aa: CASSLWQGAHGYTF

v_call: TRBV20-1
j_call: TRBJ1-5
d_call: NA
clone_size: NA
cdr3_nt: TGCAGTGCTAGTTCAGGTGGGGCACTCAATCAGCCCCAGCATTTT
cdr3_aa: CSASSGGALNQPQHF

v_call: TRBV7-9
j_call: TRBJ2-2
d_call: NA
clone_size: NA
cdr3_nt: TGTGCCAGCAGCTTAGGTCTTCAGGGAAACACCGGGGAGCTGTTTTTT
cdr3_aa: CASSLGLQGNTGELFF

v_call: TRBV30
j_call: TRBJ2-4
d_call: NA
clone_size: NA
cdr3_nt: TGTGCCTGGAGTGTGGGGGGGCCAAACATTCAGTACTTC
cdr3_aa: CAWSVGGPNIQYF

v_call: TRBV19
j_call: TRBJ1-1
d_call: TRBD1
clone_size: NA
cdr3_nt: TGTGCCAGTATCGACAGGGCTGGGAACACTGAAGCTTTCTTT
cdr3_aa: CASIDRAGNTEAFF

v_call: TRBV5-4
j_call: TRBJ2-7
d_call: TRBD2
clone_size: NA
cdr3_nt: TGTGCCAGCAGCTTGGCAGCGGGGGATTTCTCCTACGAGCAGTACTTC
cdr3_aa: CASSLAAGDFSYEQYF

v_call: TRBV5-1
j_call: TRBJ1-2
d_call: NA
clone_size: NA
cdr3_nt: TGCGCCAGCAGCTTGGTGCATTCCTCGGATGGCTACACCTTC
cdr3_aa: CASSLVHSSDGYTF

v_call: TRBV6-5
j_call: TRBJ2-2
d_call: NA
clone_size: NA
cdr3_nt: TGTGCCAGCAGCCCACTAGCATTTAAGGCCGGGGAGCTGTTTTTT
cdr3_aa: CASSPLAFKAGELFF

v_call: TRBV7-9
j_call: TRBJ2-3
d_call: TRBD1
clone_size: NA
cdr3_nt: TGTGCCAGCAGCTCCGGGACAGGGGTAGGGGATACGCAGTATTTT
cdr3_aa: CASSSGTGVGDTQYF

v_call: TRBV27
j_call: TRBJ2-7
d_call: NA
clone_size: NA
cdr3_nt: TGTGCCAGCAGTTTGGAGGGACGTCCGAGCTCCTACGAGCAGTACTTC
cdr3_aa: CASSLEGRPSSYEQYF

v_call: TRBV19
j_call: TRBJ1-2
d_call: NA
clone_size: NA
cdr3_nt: TGTGCCAGTGGGGGACTGATTAACTATGGCTACACCTTC
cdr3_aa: CASGGLINYGYTF

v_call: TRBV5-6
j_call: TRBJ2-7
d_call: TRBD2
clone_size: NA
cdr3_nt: TGTGCCAGCACCACGGGACTATCGACAAGGCAGTACTTC
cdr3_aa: CASTTGLSTRQYF

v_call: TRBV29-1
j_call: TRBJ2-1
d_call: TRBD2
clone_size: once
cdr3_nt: TGCAGCGTTGATGGACTAGCAGGCTTGGGATTCCTTGATGAGCAGTTCTTC
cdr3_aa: CSVDGLAGLGFLDEQFF

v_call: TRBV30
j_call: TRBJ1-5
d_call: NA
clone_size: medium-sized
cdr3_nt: TGTGCCTGGAGTGGTAGCGCCAGCAATCAGCCCCAGCATTTT
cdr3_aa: CAWSGSASNQPQHF

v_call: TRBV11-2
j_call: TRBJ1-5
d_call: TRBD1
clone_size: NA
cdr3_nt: TGTGCCAGCAGCTTAGGGACAGGGGGTAATCAGCCCCAGCATTTT
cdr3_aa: CASSLGTGGNQPQHF

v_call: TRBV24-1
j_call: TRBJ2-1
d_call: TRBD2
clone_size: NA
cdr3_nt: TGTGCCACCAGTGATTTGCCTAGCGGGAGGGCTTGGAGCTCCTACAATGAGCAGTTCTTC
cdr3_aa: CATSDLPSGRAWSSYNEQFF

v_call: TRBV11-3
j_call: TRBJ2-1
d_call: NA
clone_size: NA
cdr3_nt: TGTGCCAGCAGCTTAACAGGGAATGAGCAGTTCTTC
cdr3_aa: CASSLTGNEQFF

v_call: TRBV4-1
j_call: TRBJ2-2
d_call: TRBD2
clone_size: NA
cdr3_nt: TGCGCCAGCAGCCAAACCGGGACTAGCTTCGGGGAGCTGTTTTTT
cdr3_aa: CASSQTGTSFGELFF

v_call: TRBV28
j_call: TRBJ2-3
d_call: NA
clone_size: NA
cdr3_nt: TGTGCCAGCAGTTCGCCCTGGGCGAGGGCTAGCACAGATACGCAGTATTTT
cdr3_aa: CASSSPWARASTDTQYF

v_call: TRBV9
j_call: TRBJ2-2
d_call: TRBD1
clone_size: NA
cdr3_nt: TGTGCCAGCAGCAGGGGACAGGGGGAGACCGGGGAGCTGTTTTTT
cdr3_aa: CASSRGQGETGELFF

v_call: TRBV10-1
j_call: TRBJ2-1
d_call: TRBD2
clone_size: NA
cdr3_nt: TGCGCCAGCAGTCCTAGCGGGGGGGCCGGTGAGCAGTTCTTC
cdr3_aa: CASSPSGGAGEQFF

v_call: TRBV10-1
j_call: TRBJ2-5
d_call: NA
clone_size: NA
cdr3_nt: TGCGCCAGCAGTGATGGCCTCCAAGAGACCCAGTACTTC
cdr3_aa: CASSDGLQETQYF

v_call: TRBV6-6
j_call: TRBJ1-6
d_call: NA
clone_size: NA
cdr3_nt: TGTGCCAGCAGCCTCCTAGGGACACAAATGCCCCTCCACTTT
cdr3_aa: CASSLLGTQMPLHF

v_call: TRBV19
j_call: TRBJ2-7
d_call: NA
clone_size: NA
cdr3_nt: TGTGCCAGTAGTGCCGCTAGCTCCGAGGCGGGAGAGCAGTACTTC
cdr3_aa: CASSAASSEAGEQYF

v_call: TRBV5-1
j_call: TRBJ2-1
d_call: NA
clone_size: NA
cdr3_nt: TGCGCCAGCAGCTTGGTACCTAACAATGAGCAGTTCTTC
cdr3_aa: CASSLVPNNEQFF

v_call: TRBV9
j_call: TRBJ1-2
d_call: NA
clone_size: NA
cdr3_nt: TGTGCCAGCAGCGTAGGGGATTCGGGGGGCGCGGAGGGCTACACCTTC
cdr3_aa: CASSVGDSGGAEGYTF

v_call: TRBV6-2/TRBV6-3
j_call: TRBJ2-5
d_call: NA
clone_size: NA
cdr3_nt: TGTGCCAGCAGTTTTTTTCGGGGAGGAATGGCCCAGTACTTC
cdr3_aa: CASSFFRGGMAQYF

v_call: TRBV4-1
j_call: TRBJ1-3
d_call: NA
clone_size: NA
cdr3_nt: TGCGCCAGCAGCCAAACCCAGTACTCTGGAAACACCATATATTTT
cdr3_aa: CASSQTQYSGNTIYF

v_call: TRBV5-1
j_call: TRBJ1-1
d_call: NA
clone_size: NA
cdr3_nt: TGCGCCAGCAGCCCCGTCGGGGTCACTGAAGCTTTCTTT
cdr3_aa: CASSPVGVTEAFF

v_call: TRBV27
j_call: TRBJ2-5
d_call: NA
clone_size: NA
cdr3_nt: TGTGCCAGCAGCCAAAAACAGGGTGTGCAAGAGACCCAGTACTTC
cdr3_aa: CASSQKQGVQETQYF

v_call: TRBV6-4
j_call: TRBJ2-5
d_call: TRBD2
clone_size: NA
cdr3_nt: TGTGCCAGCATTCCCTCGTGGCGGGAGTGGTCCCAAGAGACCCAGTACTTC
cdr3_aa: CASIPSWREWSQETQYF

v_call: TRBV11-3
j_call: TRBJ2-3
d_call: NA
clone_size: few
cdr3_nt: TGTGCCAGCAGCTCACGGGGAGATACGCAGTATTTT
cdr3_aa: CASSSRGDTQYF

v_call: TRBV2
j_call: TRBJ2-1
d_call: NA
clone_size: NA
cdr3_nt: TGTGCCAGCAGTGAACGGATAGGACTAATTGGGCAGTTCTTC
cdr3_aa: CASSERIGLIGQFF

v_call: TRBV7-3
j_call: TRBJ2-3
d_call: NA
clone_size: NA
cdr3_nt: TGTGCCAGCAGCGCTCCGGGGATCACAGATACGCAGTATTTT
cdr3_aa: CASSAPGITDTQYF

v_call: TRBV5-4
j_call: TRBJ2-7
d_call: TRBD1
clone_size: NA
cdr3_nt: TGTGCCAGCAGCGGATCACCCGGGACAGCGTTCTACGAGCAGTACTTC
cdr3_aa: CASSGSPGTAFYEQYF

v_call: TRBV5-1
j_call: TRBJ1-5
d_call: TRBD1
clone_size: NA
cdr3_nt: TGCGCCAGCAGCCCGGGGACAGGGAGTCAGCCCCAGCATTTT
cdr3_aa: CASSPGTGSQPQHF

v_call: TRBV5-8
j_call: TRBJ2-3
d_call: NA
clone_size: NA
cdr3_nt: TGTGCCAGCAGCTCCGAAGGGGTTCTCACAGATACGCAGTATTTT
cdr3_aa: CASSSEGVLTDTQYF

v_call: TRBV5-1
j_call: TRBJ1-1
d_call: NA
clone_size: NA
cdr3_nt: TGCGCCAGCAGCTTACAGGGTCTAAGTTCCGTGAACACTGAAGCTTTCTTT
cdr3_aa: CASSLQGLSSVNTEAFF

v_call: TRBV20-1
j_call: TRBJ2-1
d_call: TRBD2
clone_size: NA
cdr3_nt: TGCAGTGCTCGTGGTCTAGCGGGAGATAATGATGAGCAGTTCTTC
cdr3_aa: CSARGLAGDNDEQFF

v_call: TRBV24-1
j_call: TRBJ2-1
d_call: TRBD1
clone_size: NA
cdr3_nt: TGTGCCACCAGTGAAGCGGACAGGGACTACAATGAGCAGTTCTTC
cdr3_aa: CATSEADRDYNEQFF

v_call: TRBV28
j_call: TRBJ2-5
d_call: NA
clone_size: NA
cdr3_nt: TGTGCCAGCAGGAAAACAGGGTTGGGTGGCCAGTACTTC
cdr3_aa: CASRKTGLGGQYF